This TCR beta chain comes out of a study of T cell responses to AZD1222 COVID-19 vaccine (dated by TCRdb to the early 2020s). As for the study more broadly: TCR sequencing was performed for more than 230 trial participants, of whom about 200 were given two doses of AZD1222 and 26 were given two doses of MenACWY control vaccine. Enrollment into the trials was organized by age into subgroups of 18-55, 56-69 and 70-plus years, and those subgroups contained roughly 150, 30 and 60 TCR-sequenced participants, respectively.

Results the study describes overall, beyond this receptor: Epitopes outside the regions mutated in the B.1.351 and B.1.1.7 variants were reportedly recognized by nearly half of the unique spike-specific TCRs. Conclusions about previously exposed vaccinees were limited because only a handful of AZD1222 recipients were SARS-CoV-2 seropositive at baseline. In the small 56-69-year group, the increase in depth fell short of significance, most likely because of low power. Participants were mostly white British, with more females than males. The authors suggested clonal diversity may have been underestimated. The vaccine-associated CD4 TCRs covered the entire spike protein, and the dominant responses fell in regions 160-218 and 743-854. Spike-specific TCR breadth and depth rose significantly after two AZD1222 doses compared with day 0 and with MenACWY recipients. No day 14 peak-response samples were available, so repertoires were characterized only after the peak T cell response.

Remarks on this clone: Its antigen remains unidentified. One base away there is no much larger clone; base qualities are not given.

The CDR3 regions of human TCRbeta chains were subjected to immunosequencing. As for how the authors treated the data: Repertoire TCRs were matched against a reference library of SARS-CoV-2-specific TCRs generated with the MIRA antigen-specificity platform. Breadth meant the fraction of unique TCRs that were SARS-CoV-2-associated, whereas depth meant the fraction of total T cells that were SARS-CoV-2-associated. Each spike-specific TCR was assigned to its reactive spike region and to a CD4 or CD8 class using the MIRA data. Log10-transformed breadth and depth values were compared by one-way ANOVA with Sidak's multiple comparisons tests. TCRdb retrieved this table from immuneACCESS and kept in-frame rearrangements only. Not all clones are present; in checked studies, unresolved V genes account for under half, and no reason is known for the remainder. Clonal size and the V and J genes are those of that table, whereas D and trimming came from the DNA. The sample yields 73,000 or so clones; around 80% were counted once. The ten largest clones add up to about 50% of the sample.

This sample's time point label indicates: about 28 days (+/-7) after the second vaccine dose. Because spike-specific TCR depth and breadth did not differ between the two schedules, AZD1222 recipients who got a second dose at roughly 4 weeks were pooled with those who got a second dose at roughly 12 weeks. Vaccinee samples were obtained from the UK trials COV001 and COV002, which included a single-blind randomized controlled phase 2/3 trial of AZD1222 (ChAdOx1 nCoV-19) in healthy adults. For TCRbeta chain sequencing, PBMC samples from trial participants were taken at day 0 and at day 28 after the second dose. CDR1 and CDR2, looked up from the germline V gene (reference sequence), are LGHDT and YNNKEL. The CDR3 runs 17 amino acids, cysteine and phenylalanine included. CDR3 DNA only is kept here, 51 bases in frame from base 1. V is pared back by 0 bases and J by 0 bases, with 14 bases lying between the germline termini.

Material: peripheral blood, obtained 28 days after the second AZD1222 dose. The TCR comes from an adult who received the AZD1222 COVID-19 vaccine. This chain is built from TRBV3-1 (or the pseudogene TRBV3-2) and TRBJ2-5, with the identity of the D gene unclear. In nucleotides, the sequence is TGTGCCAGCAGCCAAGAGGTGGGCGGATTATACCAAGAGACCCAGTACTTC. Protein translation: CASSQEVGGLYQETQYF.